These 8 T cell receptor beta chains were sequenced from one sample in a study of T cell responses to AZD1222 COVID-19 vaccine. TCRdb keeps only in-frame clones here, not all; method: immunoSEQ multiplex PCR. The sample records about 140,000 clones, about 89% being singletons. This specimen was peripheral blood, taken 28 days after the second dose of the MenACWY control vaccine. The receptors stem from an adult who received the MenACWY meningococcal vaccine as a control.

Of note for this clone: One end of the junction varies from germline; a read error may be responsible. V and J are TRBV7-2 and TRBJ2-7; a weak D match, TRBD2 (7 bases). Germline V gene lookup returns CDR1 SGHTA and CDR2 FQGNSA. The CDR3 length is 15 residues. CDR3 nucleotide sequence: TGTGCCAGCAGCCCGGGGGGTTGGGACGAGAACCCCAGGGGCTTC. This translates into CASSPGGWDENPRGF.

This rearrangement joins TRBV11-2 to TRBJ2-1; a weak D match, TRBD1 (6 bases). The CDR3 has 14 residues. Trimming removed 4 bases from V and 4 bases from J, with 11 bases in between. Germline CDR1 is SGHAT and CDR2 is FQNNGV. The CDR3 region has the DNA TGTGCCAGCAGCTCCAGTACAGGGTACAATGAGCAGTTCTTC. It specifies CASSSSTGYNEQFF.

The chain combines TRBV28 with TRBJ1-1; 9 nucleotides agree with TRBD1. The junction had 19 bases not matched to a gene; V was cut back by 3 bases and J by 2 bases. CDR3 length: 20 residues. The germline gives CDR1 MDHEN, CDR2 SYDVKM. The CDR3 bases are TGTGCCAGCAGTTTTCGAGTAACCAGGGCCGGGACAGGGAAAAACACTGAAGCTTTCTTT. Translation gives CASSFRVTRAGTGKNTEAFF.

The chain combines TRBV27 with TRBJ2-7, with 9 bases matching TRBD1. The CDR3 consists of 14 residues. The V segment lost 5 bases and the J segment 2 bases; nucleotides outside the gene matches: 4. CDR1 MNHEY and CDR2 SMNVEV come from the germline V gene (reference sequence). The CDR3 DNA sequence: TGTGCCAGCAGTCCGGGACAGGGTCCCTACGAGCAGTACTTC. This encodes CASSPGQGPYEQYF.

This sequence joins TRBV6-5 and TRBJ1-2; D gene ambiguous. Germline CDR1 MNHEY, CDR2 SVGAGI. Trimming cost V 8 bases and J 0 bases, with 10 bases left between them. The CDR3 totals 13 residues. CDR3 protein: CASFGSSNYGYTF. The CDR3 DNA reads as TGTGCCAGCTTTGGCAGCTCTAACTATGGCTACACCTTC.

This chain joins TRBV19 and TRBJ1-5; D perhaps matches TRBD1 (5 bases). This CDR3 contains 12 residues. Trimming pared 5 bases from V and 9 bases from J, leaving 11 bases between. Germline values: CDR1 LNHDA, CDR2 SQIVND (reference sequence). The CDR3 region has the DNA TGTGCCAGTAGTGACAGAGCTCTGCCCCAGCATTTT. It yields the protein CASSDRALPQHF.

The J gene is TRBJ2-1, the V gene TRBV27; 10 bases agree with TRBD1. This CDR3 spans 15 amino acids. V lost 7 bases to trimming and J lost 10 bases; unmatched junction nucleotides: 13. Germline V gives CDR1 MNHEY, CDR2 SMNVEV (reference sequence). The chain's CDR3 is CASTGTGAGRREQFF. The CDR3 DNA reads TGTGCCAGCACGGGGACAGGGGCTGGGAGAAGGGAGCAGTTCTTC.

The V gene is TRBV11-2, the J gene TRBJ1-4, with 10 bases that match TRBD1. This CDR3 is built from 15 residues. CDR1 and CDR2 from the germline V gene are SGHAT and FQNNGV. The junction had 15 bases not matched to a gene; V was cut back by 5 bases and J by 15 bases. The CDR3 nucleotides are TGTGCCAGCAGCACTCTGAAGGACAGGGGGGGTACGGTGTTTTTT. Its protein is CASSTLKDRGGTVFF.